This record looks at one T cell receptor (beta chain) sequence and its context. These data belong to a study of blood T cell repertoires in COVID-19. Whole-study context: Both acute and convalescent COVID-19 samples were obtained from the United States, Italy and Spain. PBMCs, B-cell-depleted T cells, or T cells were the source of the cDNA or gDNA that made up the material.

Original handling: From reference gene primer amplification, estimates of nucleated cell counts were derived. This table comes from immunoSEQ multiplex PCR, and its TCRdb copy is limited to in-frame clones, with some not included. V and J calls and clone size are those listed in that table; D and trimming were worked out from the DNA. The table records about 240,000 clones, roughly four fifths of them present only once. The V and J ends lost 5 bases and 7 bases respectively, with 15 bases between them. Germline CDR1 and CDR2: MNHEY and SMNVEV (reference sequence). The CDR3 is 13 amino acids. This chain connects TRBV27 to TRBJ2-7, with TRBD1 as a possible D gene (5 bases). The sequencing sample was made of peripheral blood. This clonotype was obtained from a woman older than 75 with acute or convalescent COVID-19. The chain's CDR3 is CASSTLQVREQYF. DNA for the CDR3: TGTGCCAGCAGTACGTTACAGGTGAGGGAGCAGTACTTC.